The clone carrying this TCR beta chain was counted at least ten times. Its matching antigen is unknown. Germline CDR1 MNHNS, CDR2 SASEGT. V lost 1 base and J 0 bases, leaving 10 bases between the germline ends. The CDR3 has 16 amino acids. The source of the sample is a study of T cells in Graves' hyperthyroidism and ophthalmopathy. Amplified regions were TCR beta CDR3 sequences from RNA transcripts. The HTBI primer set served for first-round RT-PCR of the TCR CDR3. TCRdb reprocessed the multiplex PCR reads with MiXCR, giving one entry per CDR3 protein. The sample yields around 520,000 distinct CDR3 sequences, approximately 14% seen once. Exclusion criteria comprised uncontrolled infection, other autoimmune disease, pregnancy or lactation. About 9.4 ml fresh peripheral blood yielded the PBMCs. Study observations and caveats: Ophthalmopathy, as predicted by the model, came a median around 6.7 months after the prediction. Researchers found most expanded thyroid clonotypes above 0.001 in blood as well.

The receptor's source is a woman aged 18-29 years with Graves' hyperthyroidism. V usage is TRBV6-1 and J usage is TRBJ2-1, with D possibly TRBD2 on 5 matching bases. The sample consisted of blood. This CDR3 is CASSEVEGSSYNEQFF. The CDR3 bases are TGTGCCAGCAGTGAAGTCGAGGGCAGCTCCTACAATGAGCAGTTCTTC.